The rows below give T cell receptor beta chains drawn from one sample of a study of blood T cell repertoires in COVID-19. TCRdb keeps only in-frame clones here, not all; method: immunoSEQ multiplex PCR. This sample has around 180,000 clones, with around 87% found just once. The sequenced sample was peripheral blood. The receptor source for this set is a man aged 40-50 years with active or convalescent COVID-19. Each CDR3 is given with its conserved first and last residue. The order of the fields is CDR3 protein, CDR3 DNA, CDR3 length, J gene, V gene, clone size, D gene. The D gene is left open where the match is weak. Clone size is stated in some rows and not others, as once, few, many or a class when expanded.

CAISLANRGGEQYF,TGTGCCATCAGTCTAGCAAACAGGGGCGGAGAGCAGTACTTC,14,TRBJ2-7,TRBV10-3,once,TRBD1
CSVPGDGGYTF,TGCAGTGTACCAGGGGACGGTGGCTACACCTTC,11,TRBJ1-2,TRBV20-1,NA,NA
CASSFRTGRGTTNEKLFF,TGTGCCAGCTCATTTCGGACAGGGAGGGGAACAACTAATGAAAAACTGTTTTTT,18,TRBJ1-4,TRBV18,NA,TRBD1
CASSEQGGTYGYTF,TGTGCCAGCAGTGAACAGGGGGGTACCTATGGCTACACCTTC,14,TRBJ1-2,TRBV6-1,few,TRBD1
CASSFFVGASGNTIYF,TGTGCCAGCAGCTTTTTCGTAGGGGCTTCTGGAAACACCATATATTTT,16,TRBJ1-3,TRBV7-9,NA,NA
CASRGTGNQPQHF,TGTGCCAGCAGGGGGACTGGTAATCAGCCCCAGCATTTT,13,TRBJ1-5,TRBV12-3/TRBV12-4,few,NA
CASSSGTGSEQYF,TGTGCCAGCAGCTCGGGTACTGGGAGTGAGCAGTACTTC,13,TRBJ2-7,TRBV7-3,NA,NA
CASSPRRAGNTEAFF,TGTGCCAGCAGCCCCCGGCGGGCTGGGAACACTGAAGCTTTCTTT,15,TRBJ1-1,TRBV4-2,few,NA
CASSQGRQGDNSPLHF,TGCGCCAGCAGCCAAGGTCGGCAGGGGGATAATTCACCCCTCCACTTT,16,TRBJ1-6,TRBV4-3,NA,TRBD1
CASTGMSQGNTIYF,TGTGCCAGCACAGGGATGAGTCAAGGAAACACCATATATTTT,14,TRBJ1-3,TRBV6-6,once,NA
CASSPSDWEGDEKLFF,TGTGCCAGTAGTCCGTCGGACTGGGAGGGGGATGAAAAACTGTTTTTT,16,TRBJ1-4,TRBV19,NA,NA
CASRNLSYEQYF,TGTGCCAGCAGGAACTTGTCCTACGAGCAGTACTTC,12,TRBJ2-7,TRBV7-9,NA,NA
CASSLRGTNTGELFF,TGTGCCAGCAGCTTAAGGGGGACGAACACCGGGGAGCTGTTTTTT,15,TRBJ2-2,TRBV11-2,NA,NA
CASRHTQGIQETQYF,TGCGCCAGCAGACACACCCAGGGGATCCAAGAGACCCAGTACTTC,15,TRBJ2-5,TRBV5-1,NA,NA
CASSDSTEGYQPQHF,TGTGCCAGCAGTGACTCGACGGAGGGCTATCAGCCCCAGCATTTT,15,TRBJ1-5,TRBV6-4,NA,NA
CAWKPGGRGYTF,TGTGCCTGGAAACCAGGGGGCCGTGGCTACACCTTC,12,TRBJ1-2,TRBV30,NA,TRBD1
CASRRRDSEAFF,TGTGCCAGCAGACGCCGGGACAGTGAAGCTTTCTTT,12,TRBJ1-1,TRBV6-5,NA,TRBD1
CASSQSDTQYF,TGTGCCAGCAGCCAATCGGATACGCAGTATTTT,11,TRBJ2-3,TRBV3-1/TRBV3-2,NA,NA
CASSLLGRETGNTIYF,TGTGCCAGCTCCCTCTTGGGGAGGGAAACTGGAAACACCATATATTTT,16,TRBJ1-3,TRBV7-8,NA,NA
CASGRVFGTEAFF,TGTGCCAGCGGCAGGGTGTTTGGCACTGAAGCTTTCTTT,13,TRBJ1-1,TRBV6-5,NA,NA
CASSPPLGQGTTEAFF,TGCGCCAGCAGCCCACCGTTGGGACAGGGGACCACTGAAGCTTTCTTT,16,TRBJ1-1,TRBV5-1,NA,TRBD1
CASSLGSGAAAQYF,TGCGCCAGCAGCTTAGGGTCAGGGGCAGCGGCCCAGTACTTC,14,TRBJ2-5,TRBV5-1,NA,NA
CASNVDIGTGVTPTKNTEAFF,TGCGCCAGCAACGTGGACATCGGGACAGGGGTAACCCCGACGAAGAACACTGAAGCTTTCTTT,21,TRBJ1-1,TRBV5-1,NA,TRBD1
CASSDPSGGPIIPTNEQFF,TGTGCCAGCAGTGACCCTAGCGGGGGGCCCATAATTCCTACCAATGAGCAGTTCTTC,19,TRBJ2-1,TRBV6-1,NA,TRBD2
CASSAARDGELFF,TGTGCCAGCAGCGCGGCGAGGGACGGGGAGCTGTTTTTT,13,TRBJ2-2,TRBV9,NA,NA
CASSQEGGGDYGYTF,TGCGCCAGCAGCCAAGAGGGTGGGGGCGACTATGGCTACACCTTC,15,TRBJ1-2,TRBV4-1,NA,NA
CASSLESWNTEAFF,TGCGCCAGCAGCCTGGAATCATGGAACACTGAAGCTTTCTTT,14,TRBJ1-1,TRBV5-1,NA,NA
CASSVGGGAYNEQFF,TGTGCCAGCAGCGTAGGCGGGGGGGCGTACAATGAGCAGTTCTTC,15,TRBJ2-1,TRBV9,NA,TRBD2
CASSSRIGDIQYF,TGTGCCAGCAGCTCTAGGATTGGTGACATTCAGTACTTC,13,TRBJ2-4,TRBV7-2,NA,NA
CASSVYSGVITGELFF,TGTGCCAGCAGTGTCTATAGCGGGGTCATCACCGGGGAGCTGTTTTTT,16,TRBJ2-2,TRBV27,NA,TRBD2
CSVEGLAGRNYEQYF,TGCAGCGTTGAGGGACTAGCGGGGAGAAACTACGAGCAGTACTTC,15,TRBJ2-7,TRBV29-1,NA,TRBD2
CASSLANFGQGATDTQYF,TGCGCCAGCAGCTTGGCGAATTTCGGACAGGGGGCCACAGATACGCAGTATTTT,18,TRBJ2-3,TRBV5-1,NA,TRBD1
CASSLSRDSHPVNTGELFF,TGTGCCAGCAGCTTAAGCCGGGACAGCCACCCTGTGAACACCGGGGAGCTGTTTTTT,19,TRBJ2-2,TRBV7-9,NA,TRBD1
CASSQVGLAGGNEQFF,TGCGCCAGCAGCCAAGTAGGACTAGCGGGGGGGAATGAGCAGTTCTTC,16,TRBJ2-1,TRBV4-1,many,TRBD2
CASGRLHYPYEQYF,TGTGCCAGTGGTCGGCTACACTACCCTTACGAGCAGTACTTC,14,TRBJ2-7,TRBV19,once,NA
CASSAGLAGNTDTQYF,TGTGCCAGCAGCGCCGGACTAGCGGGGAACACAGATACGCAGTATTTT,16,TRBJ2-3,TRBV11-2,NA,TRBD2
CASSLIGRGQDGYTF,TGCGCCAGCAGCTTAATCGGCAGGGGGCAGGATGGCTACACCTTC,15,TRBJ1-2,TRBV5-1,NA,TRBD1
CASSSPTTEAFF,TGTGCCAGCAGTTCCCCGACAACTGAAGCTTTCTTT,12,TRBJ1-1,TRBV28,NA,NA
CASTREGEAFF,TGTGCCAGTACGAGAGAGGGCGAAGCTTTCTTT,11,TRBJ1-1,TRBV19,NA,NA
CASSPGNRGRVYNEQFF,TGTGCCAGCAGCCCAGGAAACCGGGGGAGGGTATACAATGAGCAGTTCTTC,17,TRBJ2-1,TRBV3-1/TRBV3-2,NA,TRBD2